The sequence of this T cell receptor (beta chain) was determined in a study of blood T cells in healthy people across ages. The germline CDR1 and CDR2 sequences are MNHEY and SVGEGT. This CDR3 contains 15 residues. Trimming left V 3 bases short and J 0 bases short, with 9 bases between. This clonotype was recorded many times. With a J-beta primer mix and a sample-barcoded 5' primer, a second PCR ran roughly 6 to 11 cycles. One entry per CDR3 protein results from TCRdb running MiXCR on the 5' RACE reads. The sample yields 700,000 or so distinct CDR3 sequences, 35% to 50% seen once. Investigators took 8 to 10 milliliters of peripheral blood from every donor.

V and J are TRBV6-2 or TRBV6-3 and TRBJ2-1, with D unresolved. Sequencing was done on a sample of blood. This sequence was found in an elderly man in good health. CDR3 sequence reads: CASSYGQASYNEQFF. The CDR3 nucleotides read TGTGCCAGCAGTTATGGGCAGGCCTCCTACAATGAGCAGTTCTTC.